The clone carrying this T cell receptor beta chain was found once. One end of the junction is discordant with germline, which a read error may explain. For a library built for alpha chains, this beta chain is a stray read; little rests on its size. CDR3 length: 15 residues. Germline CDR1 is LGHNA and CDR2 is YSLEER. The sample's time point: sample taken at primary tumor resection. The data originate from a study of spatial heterogeneity in lung cancer. TCRdb processed the 5' RACE reads anew with MiXCR; each CDR3 protein has one entry. The sample holds some 6,000 distinct CDR3 sequences, approximately 12% seen once.

Sequenced here: lung tissue, sampled at surgery. The V and J genes are TRBV4-3 and TRBJ2-1, with D perhaps matching TRBD2 (5 bases). The sequence came from a human donor with early-stage non-small cell lung cancer. The CDR3 bases are TGCGCCGGCAGCCAAGAACGAGGGATAGAGAATGAGCAGTTCTTC. It yields the protein CAGSQERGIENEQFF.